Each of the 2 T cell receptor beta chains below was sequenced from the same sample in a study of identical twins. One entry per CDR3 protein, called by TCRdb with MiXCR from the 5' RACE reads. In the table there are fewer than 550,000 distinct CDR3 sequences, around 15% of which are singletons. These same data were also listed under a study on yellow fever vaccine responses in identical twins.

What was sequenced was CD4+ T cells sorted from blood. These receptors all come from a woman aged 18-35 years in good health.

The chain couples TRBV2 to TRBJ2-7; D might be TRBD2 (5 bases). The CDR3 contains 14 residues. Trimming pared 1 base from V and 4 bases from J, leaving 11 bases between. The germline gives CDR1 SNHLY, CDR2 FYNNEI. CDR3 residues: CASSEVGRGYEQYF. CDR3 in DNA: TGTGCCAGCAGTGAAGTAGGGCGAGGGTACGAGCAGTACTTC.

The genes are TRBV6-1 and TRBJ2-1, with 7 bases matching TRBD2. The ends lost 7 bases at V and 5 bases at J; junction bases unmatched: 11. This CDR3 is built from 15 residues. Germline V gene lookup returns CDR1 MNHNS and CDR2 SASEGT. This CDR3 reads CASKSAGLENNEQFF. CDR3 bases: TGTGCCAGCAAATCAGCGGGACTGGAAAACAATGAGCAGTTCTTC.